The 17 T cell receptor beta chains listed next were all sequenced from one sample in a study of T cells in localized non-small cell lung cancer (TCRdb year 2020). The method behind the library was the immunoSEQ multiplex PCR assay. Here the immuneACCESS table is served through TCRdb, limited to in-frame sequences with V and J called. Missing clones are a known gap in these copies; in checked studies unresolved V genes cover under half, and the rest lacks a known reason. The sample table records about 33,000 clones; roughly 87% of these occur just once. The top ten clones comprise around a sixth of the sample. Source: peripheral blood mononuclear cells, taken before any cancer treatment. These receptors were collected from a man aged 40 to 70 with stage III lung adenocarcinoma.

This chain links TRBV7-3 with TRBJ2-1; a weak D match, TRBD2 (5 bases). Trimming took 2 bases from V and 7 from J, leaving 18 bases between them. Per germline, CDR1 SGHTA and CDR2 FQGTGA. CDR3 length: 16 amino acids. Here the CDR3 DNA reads TGTGCCAGCAGCTTAGGTTACGGGGTGCTATCTAATGAGCAGTTCTTC. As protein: CASSLGYGVLSNEQFF.

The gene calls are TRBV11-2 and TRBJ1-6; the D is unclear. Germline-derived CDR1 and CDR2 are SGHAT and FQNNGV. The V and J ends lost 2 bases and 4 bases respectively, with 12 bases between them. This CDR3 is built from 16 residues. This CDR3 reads CASSLNGELYNSPLHF. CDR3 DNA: TGTGCCAGCAGCTTAAATGGTGAATTATATAATTCACCCCTCCACTTT.

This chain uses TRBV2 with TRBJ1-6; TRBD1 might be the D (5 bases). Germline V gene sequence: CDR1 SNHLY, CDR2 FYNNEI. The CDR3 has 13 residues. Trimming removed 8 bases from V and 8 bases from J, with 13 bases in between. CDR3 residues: CASGGGFDSPLHF. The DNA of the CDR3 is TGTGCCAGCGGGGGTGGGTTCGATTCACCCCTCCACTTT. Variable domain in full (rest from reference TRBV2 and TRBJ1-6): EPEVTQTPSHQVTQMGQEVILRCVPISNHLYFYWYRQILGQKVEFLVSFYNNEISEKSEIFDDQFSVERPDGSNFTLKIRSTKLEDSAMYFCASGGGFDSPLHFGNGTRLTVT.

CDR3 nucleotide sequence: TGTGCCAGTCGAAAGGGATCCCTTGGACTAGCGGTTCAAGAGACCCAGTACTTC. Translating it yields CASRKGSLGLAVQETQYF. The genes are TRBV19 and TRBJ2-5, with 10 bases identical to TRBD2. The CDR3 is 18 residues long. The germline V gene encodes CDR1 LNHDA and CDR2 SQIVND (reference sequence). After removal of 8 bases from V and 2 bases from J, the junction contained 17 bases not matched to a gene.

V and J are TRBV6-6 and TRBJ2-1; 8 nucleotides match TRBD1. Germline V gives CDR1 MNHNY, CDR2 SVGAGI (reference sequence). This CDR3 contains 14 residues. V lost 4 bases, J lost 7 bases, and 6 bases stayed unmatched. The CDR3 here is CASSSGQGRNEQFF. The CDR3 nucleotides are TGTGCCAGCAGTTCTGGACAGGGTCGGAATGAGCAGTTCTTC.

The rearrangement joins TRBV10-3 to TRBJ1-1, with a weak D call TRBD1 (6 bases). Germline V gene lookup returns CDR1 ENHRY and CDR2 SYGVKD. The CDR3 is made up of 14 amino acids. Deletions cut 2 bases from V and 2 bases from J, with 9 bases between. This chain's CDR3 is CAISEVGANTEAFF. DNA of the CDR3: TGTGCCATCAGTGAGGTGGGGGCTAACACTGAAGCTTTCTTT.

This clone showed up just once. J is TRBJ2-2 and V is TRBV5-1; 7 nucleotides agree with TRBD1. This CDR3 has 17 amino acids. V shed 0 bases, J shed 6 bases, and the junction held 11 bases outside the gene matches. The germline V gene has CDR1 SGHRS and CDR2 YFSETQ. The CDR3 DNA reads TGCGCCAGCAGCTTGGTGGTAGGGGGCAGTGGTTCCGGGGAGCTGTTTTTT. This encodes CASSLVVGGSGSGELFF.

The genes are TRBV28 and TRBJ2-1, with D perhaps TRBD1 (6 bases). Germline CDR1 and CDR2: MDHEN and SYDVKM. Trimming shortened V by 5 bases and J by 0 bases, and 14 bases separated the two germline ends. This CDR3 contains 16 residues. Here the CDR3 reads CASSTPTGSSYNEQFF. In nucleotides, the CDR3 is TGTGCCAGCAGTACACCGACAGGCAGCTCCTACAATGAGCAGTTCTTC.

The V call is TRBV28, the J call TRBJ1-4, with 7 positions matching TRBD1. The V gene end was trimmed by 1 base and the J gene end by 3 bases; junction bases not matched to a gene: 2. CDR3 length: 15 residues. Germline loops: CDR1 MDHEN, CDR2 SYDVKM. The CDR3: CASSLSTGSNEKLFF. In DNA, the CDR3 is TGTGCCAGCAGTTTATCGACAGGGTCTAATGAAAAACTGTTTTTT.

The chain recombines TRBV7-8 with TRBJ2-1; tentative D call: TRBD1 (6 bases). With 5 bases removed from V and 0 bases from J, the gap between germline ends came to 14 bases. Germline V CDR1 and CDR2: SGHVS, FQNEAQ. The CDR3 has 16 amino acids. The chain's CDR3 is CASSPGVAFSYNEQFF. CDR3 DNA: TGTGCCAGCAGCCCAGGGGTGGCTTTCTCCTACAATGAGCAGTTCTTC.

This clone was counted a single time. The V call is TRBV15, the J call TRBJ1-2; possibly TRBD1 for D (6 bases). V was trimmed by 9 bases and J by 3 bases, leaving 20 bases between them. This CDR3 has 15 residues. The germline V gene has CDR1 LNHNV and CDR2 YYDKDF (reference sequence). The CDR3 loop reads CATHKGGSSDYGYTF. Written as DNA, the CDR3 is TGTGCCACTCACAAGGGGGGCTCTAGTGACTATGGCTACACCTTC.

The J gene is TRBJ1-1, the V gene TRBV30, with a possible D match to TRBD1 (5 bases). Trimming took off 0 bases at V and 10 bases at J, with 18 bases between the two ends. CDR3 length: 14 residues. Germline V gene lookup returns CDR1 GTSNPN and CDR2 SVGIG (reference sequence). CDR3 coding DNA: TGTGCCTGGAGTGTGAGGGAGCCACCGAGGGGAGCTTTCTTT. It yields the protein CAWSVREPPRGAFF.

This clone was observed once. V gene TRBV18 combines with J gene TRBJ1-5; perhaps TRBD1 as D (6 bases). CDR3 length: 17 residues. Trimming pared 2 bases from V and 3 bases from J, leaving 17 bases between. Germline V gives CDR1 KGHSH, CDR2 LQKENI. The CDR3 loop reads CASSPASPRGVNQPQHF. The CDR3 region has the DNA TGTGCCAGCTCACCAGCTAGTCCCAGGGGAGTCAATCAGCCCCAGCATTTT.

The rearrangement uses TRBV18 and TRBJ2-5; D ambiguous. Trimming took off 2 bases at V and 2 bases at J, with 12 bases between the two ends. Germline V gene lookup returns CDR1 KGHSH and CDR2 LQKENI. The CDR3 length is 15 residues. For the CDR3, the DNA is TGTGCCAGCTCACCAAGGAACAGAGGACAAGAGACCCAGTACTTC. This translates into CASSPRNRGQETQYF.

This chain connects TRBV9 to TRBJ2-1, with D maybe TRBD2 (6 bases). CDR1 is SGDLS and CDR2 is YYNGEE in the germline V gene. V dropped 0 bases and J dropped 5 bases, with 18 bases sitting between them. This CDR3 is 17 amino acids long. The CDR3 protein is CASSVGLTLGLNNEQFF. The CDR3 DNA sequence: TGTGCCAGCAGCGTAGGCCTTACCTTGGGACTTAACAATGAGCAGTTCTTC.

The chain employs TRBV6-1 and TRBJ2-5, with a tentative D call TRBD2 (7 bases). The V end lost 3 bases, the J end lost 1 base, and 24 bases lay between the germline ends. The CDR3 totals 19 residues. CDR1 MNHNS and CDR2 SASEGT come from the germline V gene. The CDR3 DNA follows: TGTGCCAGCAGTGACCGCTCTGGAGGGGGGCGGGGGCTCCAAGAGACCCAGTACTTC. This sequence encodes CASSDRSGGGRGLQETQYF.

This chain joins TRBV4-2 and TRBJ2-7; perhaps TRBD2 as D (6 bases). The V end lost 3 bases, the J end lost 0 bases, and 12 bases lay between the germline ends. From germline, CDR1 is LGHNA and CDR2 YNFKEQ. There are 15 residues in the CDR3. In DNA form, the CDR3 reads TGTGCCAGCAGCCAGGGGGGAGGATACTCCTACGAGCAGTACTTC. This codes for CASSQGGGYSYEQYF.